In this sample, the clone carrying this TCR beta chain turned up a few times. In germline, CDR1 is MNHNS, CDR2 SASEGT. V lost 7 bases and J lost 2; bases outside the gene matches: 2. The CDR3 loop spans 15 amino acids. This record belongs to a study of beta chain features in type 1 diabetes. Expressed TCRB transcripts were sequenced because the entire RNA isolate underwent reverse transcription. Sequencing was performed with immunoSEQ multiplex PCR; in TCRdb, only in-frame clones are kept and a portion is missing. The sample has around 150,000 clones; approximately 8.1% are singletons. The chain employs TRBV6-1 and TRBJ2-7, with TRBD2 identical over 16 bases. Source material: central memory CD4+ T cells from blood. The receptor's source is a man between 18 and 35 years old in good health. The CDR3 DNA sequence: TGTGCCAGCACCGGGACTAGCGGGGGGGCCTACGAGCAGTACTTC. Amino acid sequence: CASTGTSGGAYEQYF.